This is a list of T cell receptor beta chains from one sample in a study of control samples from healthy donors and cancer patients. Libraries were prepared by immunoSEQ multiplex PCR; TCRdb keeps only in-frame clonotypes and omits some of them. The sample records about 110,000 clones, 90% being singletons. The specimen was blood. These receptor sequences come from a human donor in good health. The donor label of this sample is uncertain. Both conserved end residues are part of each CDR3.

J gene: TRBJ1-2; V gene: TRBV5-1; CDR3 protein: CASSLDTGGNYGYTF
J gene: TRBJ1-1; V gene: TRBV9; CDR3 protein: CASSVFEVTEAFF
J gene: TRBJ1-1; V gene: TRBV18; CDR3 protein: CASSPLAGPGMNTEAFF
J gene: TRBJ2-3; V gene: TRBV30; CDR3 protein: CAWNVMSTDTQYF
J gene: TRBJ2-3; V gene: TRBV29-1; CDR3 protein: CSVSLGGQGTDTQYF
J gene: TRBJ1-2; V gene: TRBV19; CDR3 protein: CASSPPWTF
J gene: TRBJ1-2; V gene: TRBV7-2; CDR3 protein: CASSSLGITGGPFYTF
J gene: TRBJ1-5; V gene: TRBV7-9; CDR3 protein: CASSLLGEVDQPQHF
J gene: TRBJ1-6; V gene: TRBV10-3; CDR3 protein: CATKETGGTSPLHF
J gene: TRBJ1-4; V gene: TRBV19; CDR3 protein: CASSLMTAPTNEKLFF
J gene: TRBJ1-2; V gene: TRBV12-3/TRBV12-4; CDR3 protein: CASSFNSPGASTF
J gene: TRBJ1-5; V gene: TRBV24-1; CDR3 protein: CATSDGSGWSNQPQHF
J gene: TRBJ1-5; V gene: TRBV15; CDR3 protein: CATSNHRTGYNQPQHF
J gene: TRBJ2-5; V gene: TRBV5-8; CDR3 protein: CASSLEGTSRGTQYF
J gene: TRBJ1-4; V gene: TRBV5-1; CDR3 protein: CASSLAGGANEKLFF
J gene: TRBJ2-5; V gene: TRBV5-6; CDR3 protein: CASSFHGPETQYF
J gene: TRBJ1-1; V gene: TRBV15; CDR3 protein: CATSPDGGRGDTEAFF
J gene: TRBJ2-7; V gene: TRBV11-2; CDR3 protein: CASSLAGPEQYF
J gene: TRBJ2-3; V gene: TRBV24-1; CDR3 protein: CATSETRGRDTQYF
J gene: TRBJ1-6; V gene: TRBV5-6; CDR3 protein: CASSLGQGNSPLHF
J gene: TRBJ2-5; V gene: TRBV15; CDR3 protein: CATSKGQETQYF
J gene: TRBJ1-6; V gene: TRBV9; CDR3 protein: CASSVGGNSYNSPLHF
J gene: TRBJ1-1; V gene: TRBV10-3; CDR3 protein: CAIALGRGSTEAFF
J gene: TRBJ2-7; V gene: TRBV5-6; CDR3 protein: CASSPGQDEQYF
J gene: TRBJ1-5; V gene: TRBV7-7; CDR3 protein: CASSFTWPGQPQHF
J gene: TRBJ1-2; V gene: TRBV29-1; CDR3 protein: CSVGGQGDGYTF
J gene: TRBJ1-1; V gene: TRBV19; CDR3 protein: CASSPLDRNMNTEAFF
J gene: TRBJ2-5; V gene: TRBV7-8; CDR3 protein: CASSRPGTAQETQYF
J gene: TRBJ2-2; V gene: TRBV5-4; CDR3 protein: CASSLWVRETGELFF
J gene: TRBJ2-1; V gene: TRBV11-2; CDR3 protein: CASSPWDSETYNEQFF
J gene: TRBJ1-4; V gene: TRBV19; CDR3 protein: CASGGRGEKLFF
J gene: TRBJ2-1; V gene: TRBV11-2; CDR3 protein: CASSLDGDNEQFF
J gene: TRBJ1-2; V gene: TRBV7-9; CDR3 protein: CASSIQGSYGYTF
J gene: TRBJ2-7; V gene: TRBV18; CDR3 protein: CASSPPSAGEQYF
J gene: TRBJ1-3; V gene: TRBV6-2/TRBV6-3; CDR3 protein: CASSTTSRGNTIYF
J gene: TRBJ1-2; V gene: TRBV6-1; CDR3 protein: CASSEGQATLYGYTF
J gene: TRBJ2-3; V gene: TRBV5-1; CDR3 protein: CASRQGISTDTQYF
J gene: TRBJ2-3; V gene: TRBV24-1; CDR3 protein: CATSDRHRENTQYF
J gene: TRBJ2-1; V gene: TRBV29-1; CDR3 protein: CSAWKQEGNNEQFF
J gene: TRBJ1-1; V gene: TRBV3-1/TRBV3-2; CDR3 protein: CASSVAGLSNTEAFF
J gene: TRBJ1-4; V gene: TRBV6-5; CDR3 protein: CASSSTGGWSEKLFF
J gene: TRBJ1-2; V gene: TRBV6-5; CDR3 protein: CASSYQGTAPRDGYTF
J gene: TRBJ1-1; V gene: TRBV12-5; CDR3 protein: CASGPSLTAMNTEAFF
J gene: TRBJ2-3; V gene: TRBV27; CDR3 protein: CASSSAPGQGADTQYF
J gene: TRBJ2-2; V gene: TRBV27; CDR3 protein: CASSLLGLAGQSNTGELFF
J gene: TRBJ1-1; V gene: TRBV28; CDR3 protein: CATLPSARGLAEAFF
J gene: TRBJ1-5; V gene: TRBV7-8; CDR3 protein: CASSSGTGNQPQHF
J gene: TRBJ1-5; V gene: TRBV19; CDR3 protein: CASSPTQGYYSNQPQHF
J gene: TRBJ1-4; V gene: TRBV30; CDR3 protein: CAWNLGQLGEKLFF
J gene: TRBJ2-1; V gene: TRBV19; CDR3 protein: CASTGGNNEQFF
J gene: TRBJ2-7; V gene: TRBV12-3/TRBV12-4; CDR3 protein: CASSLNRVEQYF
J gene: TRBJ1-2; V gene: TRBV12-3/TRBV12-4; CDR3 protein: CASSLRKDYGYTF
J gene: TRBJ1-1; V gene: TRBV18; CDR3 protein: CASSPPGPLTGAFF
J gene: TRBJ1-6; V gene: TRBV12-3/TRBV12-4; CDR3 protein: CASSPGLGSPLHF
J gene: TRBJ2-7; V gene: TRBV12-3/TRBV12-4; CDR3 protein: CASRIQQGDHYF